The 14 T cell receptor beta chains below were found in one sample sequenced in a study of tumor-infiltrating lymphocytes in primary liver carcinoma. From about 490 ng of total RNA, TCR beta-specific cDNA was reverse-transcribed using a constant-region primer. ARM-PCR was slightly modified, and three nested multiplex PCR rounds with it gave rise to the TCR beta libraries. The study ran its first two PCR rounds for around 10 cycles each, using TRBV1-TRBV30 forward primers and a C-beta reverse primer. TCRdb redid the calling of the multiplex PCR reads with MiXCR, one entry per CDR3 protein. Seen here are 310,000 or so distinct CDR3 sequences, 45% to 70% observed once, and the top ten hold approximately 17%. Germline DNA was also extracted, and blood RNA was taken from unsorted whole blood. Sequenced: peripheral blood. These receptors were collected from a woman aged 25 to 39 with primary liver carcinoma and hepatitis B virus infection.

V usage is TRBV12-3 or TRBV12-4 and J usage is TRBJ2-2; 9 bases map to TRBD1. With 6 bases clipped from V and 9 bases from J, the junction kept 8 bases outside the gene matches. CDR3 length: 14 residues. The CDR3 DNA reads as TGTGCCAGCAGCCACACCACAGGGGGCAGGGAGCTGTTTTTT. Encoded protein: CASSHTTGGRELFF.

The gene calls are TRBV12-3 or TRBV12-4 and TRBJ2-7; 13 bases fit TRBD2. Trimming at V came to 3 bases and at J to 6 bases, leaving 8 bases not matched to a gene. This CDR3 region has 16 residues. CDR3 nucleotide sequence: TGTGCCAGCAGTTTGAGACTAGCGGGGGGTGGGTCCGAGCAGTACTTC. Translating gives CASSLRLAGGGSEQYF.

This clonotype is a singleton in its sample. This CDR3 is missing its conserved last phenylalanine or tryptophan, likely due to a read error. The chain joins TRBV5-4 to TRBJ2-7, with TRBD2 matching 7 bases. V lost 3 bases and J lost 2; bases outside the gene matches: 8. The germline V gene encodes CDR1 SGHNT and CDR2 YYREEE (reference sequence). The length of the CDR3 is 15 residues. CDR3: CASSSRTSAAYEQYS. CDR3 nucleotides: TGTGCCAGCAGCTCCCGAACTAGCGCGGCCTACGAGCAGTACTCC.

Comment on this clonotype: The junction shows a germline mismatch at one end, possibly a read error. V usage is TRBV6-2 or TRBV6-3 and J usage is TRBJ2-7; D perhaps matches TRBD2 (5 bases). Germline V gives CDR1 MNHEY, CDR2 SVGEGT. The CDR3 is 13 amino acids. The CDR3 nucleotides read TGTACCAGCAGTCAGGACGGGACCTACGAGCAGTACTTC. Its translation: CTSSQDGTYEQYF.

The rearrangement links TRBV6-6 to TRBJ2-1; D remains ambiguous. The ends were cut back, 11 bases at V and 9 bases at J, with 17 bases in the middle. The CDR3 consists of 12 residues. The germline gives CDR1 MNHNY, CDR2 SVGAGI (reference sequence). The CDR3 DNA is TGTGCCGCCTTTGGATCGGGCGCTGAGCAGTTCTTC. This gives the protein CAAFGSGAEQFF.

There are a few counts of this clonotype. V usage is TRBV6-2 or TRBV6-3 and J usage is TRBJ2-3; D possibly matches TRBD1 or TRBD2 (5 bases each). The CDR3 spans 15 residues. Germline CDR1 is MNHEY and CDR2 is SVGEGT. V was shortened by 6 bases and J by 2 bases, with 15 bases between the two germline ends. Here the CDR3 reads CASRGDRMLTDTQYF. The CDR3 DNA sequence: TGTGCCAGCAGGGGAGACAGAATGCTCACAGATACGCAGTATTTT.

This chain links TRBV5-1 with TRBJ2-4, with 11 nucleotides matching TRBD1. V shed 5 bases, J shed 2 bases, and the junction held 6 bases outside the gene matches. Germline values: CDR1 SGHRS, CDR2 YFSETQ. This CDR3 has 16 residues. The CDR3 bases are TGCGCCAGCAGTTCCGGGACAGGGGGGACCAAAAACATTCAGTACTTC. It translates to CASSSGTGGTKNIQYF.

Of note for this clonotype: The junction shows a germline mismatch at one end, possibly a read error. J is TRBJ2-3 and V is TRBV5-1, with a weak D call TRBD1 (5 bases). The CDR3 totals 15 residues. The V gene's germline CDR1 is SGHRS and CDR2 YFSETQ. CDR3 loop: CASSLEGRATDTQYF. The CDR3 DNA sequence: TGTGCCAGCAGTTTGGAAGGCAGGGCCACAGATACGCAGTATTTT.

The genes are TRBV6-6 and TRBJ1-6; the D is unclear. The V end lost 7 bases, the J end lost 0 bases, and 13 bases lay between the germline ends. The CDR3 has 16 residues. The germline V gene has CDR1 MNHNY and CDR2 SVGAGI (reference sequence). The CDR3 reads CASKGTALSYNSPLHF. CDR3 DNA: TGTGCCAGCAAGGGAACAGCCCTCTCCTATAATTCACCCCTCCACTTT.

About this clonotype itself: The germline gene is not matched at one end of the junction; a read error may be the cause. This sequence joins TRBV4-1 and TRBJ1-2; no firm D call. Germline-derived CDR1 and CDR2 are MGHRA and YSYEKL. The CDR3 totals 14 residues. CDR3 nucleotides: TGTGCCAGCAACCAAGACGGGAGAGGTTATGGCTACACCTTC. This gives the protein CASNQDGRGYGYTF.

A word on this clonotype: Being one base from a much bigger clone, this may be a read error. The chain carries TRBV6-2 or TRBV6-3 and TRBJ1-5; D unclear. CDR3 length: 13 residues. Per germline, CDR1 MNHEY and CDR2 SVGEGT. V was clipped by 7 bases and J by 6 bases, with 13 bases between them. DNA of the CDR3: TGTGCCAGCACGGCCGGGCGACTTCAGCCCCAGCATTTT. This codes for CASTAGRLQPQHF.

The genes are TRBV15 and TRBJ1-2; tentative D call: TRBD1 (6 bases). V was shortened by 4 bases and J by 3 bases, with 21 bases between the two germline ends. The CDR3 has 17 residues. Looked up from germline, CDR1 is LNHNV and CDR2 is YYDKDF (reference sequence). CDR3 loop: CATSMIKGHPWDYGYTF. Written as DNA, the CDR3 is TGTGCCACCAGCATGATAAAGGGACATCCCTGGGACTATGGCTACACCTTC. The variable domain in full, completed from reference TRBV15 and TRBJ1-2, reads DAMVIQNPRYQVTQFGKPVTLSCSQTLNHNVMYWYQQKSSQAPKLLFHYYDKDFNNEADTPDNFQSRRPNTSFCFLDIRSPGLGDTAMYLCATSMIKGHPWDYGYTFGSGTRLTVV.

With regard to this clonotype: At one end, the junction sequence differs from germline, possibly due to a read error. The CDR3 DNA is TGTGCCGGCAGCCAAGTCGAGGGCGGGCGTGGAGAGCAGTTCTTC. Translation: CAGSQVEGGRGEQFF. The chain employs TRBV4-2 and TRBJ2-1, with a tentative D call TRBD2 (5 bases). The CDR3 has 15 residues. Germline V lookup: CDR1 LGHNA, CDR2 YNFKEQ.

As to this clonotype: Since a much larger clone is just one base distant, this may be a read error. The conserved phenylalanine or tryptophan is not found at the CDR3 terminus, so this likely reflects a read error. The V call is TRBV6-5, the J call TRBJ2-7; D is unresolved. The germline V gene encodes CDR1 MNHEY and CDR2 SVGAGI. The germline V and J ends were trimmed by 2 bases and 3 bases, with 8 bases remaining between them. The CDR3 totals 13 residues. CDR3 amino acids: CASSYGVSYEQYI. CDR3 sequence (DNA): TGTGCCAGCAGTTACGGGGTGAGCTACGAGCAGTACATC.